These 2 T cell receptor beta chains were sequenced from one sample in a study of shared clonotypes between healthy human individuals. Sequencing used immunoSEQ multiplex PCR; TCRdb keeps in-frame clones, though not all of them. The table includes under 1,900,000 clones, 97% to 99% detected once. Sequencing was carried out using naive CD4+ T cells sorted from blood. Documented subset: CD45RA+ positively selected. The origin of the receptors is a man aged 25-45 years in good health.

The J gene is TRBJ2-7, the V gene TRBV11-2; D possibly corresponds to TRBD1 (6 bases). Trimming removed 4 bases at V and 2 bases at J, with 24 bases between. There are 18 residues in the CDR3. Germline CDR1 reads SGHAT; CDR2 reads FQNNGV. DNA for the CDR3: TGTGCCAGCAGCTGGGGGCAAATTCTTGAGCGGCTAACCTACGAGCAGTACTTC. It codes for CASSWGQILERLTYEQYF.

V is TRBV18 and J is TRBJ2-2; a possible D gene is TRBD2 (5 bases). The CDR3 loop spans 13 amino acids. Trimming removed 6 bases at V and 6 bases at J, with 11 bases between. Germline lookup yields CDR1 KGHSH and CDR2 LQKENI. The CDR3 is CASSGLAPGELFF. CDR3 DNA sequence: TGTGCCAGCTCCGGGCTAGCCCCCGGGGAGCTGTTTTTT.